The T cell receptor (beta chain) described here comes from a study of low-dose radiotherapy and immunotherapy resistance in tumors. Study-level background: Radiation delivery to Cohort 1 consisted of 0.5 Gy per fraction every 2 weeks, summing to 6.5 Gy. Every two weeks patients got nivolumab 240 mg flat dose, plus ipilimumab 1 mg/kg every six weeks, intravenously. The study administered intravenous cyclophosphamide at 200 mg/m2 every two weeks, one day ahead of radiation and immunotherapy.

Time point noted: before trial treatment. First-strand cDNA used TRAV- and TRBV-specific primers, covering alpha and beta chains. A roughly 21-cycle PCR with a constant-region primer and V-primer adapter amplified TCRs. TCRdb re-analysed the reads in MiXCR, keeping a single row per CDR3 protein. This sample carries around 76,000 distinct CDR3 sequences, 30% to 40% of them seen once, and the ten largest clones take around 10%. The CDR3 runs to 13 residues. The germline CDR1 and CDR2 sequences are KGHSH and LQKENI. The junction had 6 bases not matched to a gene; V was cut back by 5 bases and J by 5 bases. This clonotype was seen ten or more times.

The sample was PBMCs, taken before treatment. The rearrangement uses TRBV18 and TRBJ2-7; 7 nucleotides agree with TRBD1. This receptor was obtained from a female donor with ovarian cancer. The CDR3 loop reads CASSFRQGDEQYF. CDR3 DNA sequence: TGTGCCAGCTCATTCCGACAGGGCGACGAGCAGTACTTC.